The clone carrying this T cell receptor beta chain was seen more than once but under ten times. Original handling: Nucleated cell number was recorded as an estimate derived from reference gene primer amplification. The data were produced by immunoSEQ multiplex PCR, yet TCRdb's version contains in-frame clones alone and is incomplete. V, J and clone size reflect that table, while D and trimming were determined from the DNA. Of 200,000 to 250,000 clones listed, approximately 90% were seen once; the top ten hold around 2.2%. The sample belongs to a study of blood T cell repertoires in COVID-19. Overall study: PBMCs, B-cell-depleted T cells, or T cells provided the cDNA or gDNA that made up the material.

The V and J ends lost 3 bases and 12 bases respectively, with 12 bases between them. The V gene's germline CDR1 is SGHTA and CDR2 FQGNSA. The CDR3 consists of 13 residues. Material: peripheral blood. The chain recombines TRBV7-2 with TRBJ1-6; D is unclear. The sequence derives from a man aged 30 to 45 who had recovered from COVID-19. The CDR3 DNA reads TGTGCCAGCAGCTTGGCCGTGAGGAGACCCCTCCACTTT. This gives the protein CASSLAVRRPLHF.